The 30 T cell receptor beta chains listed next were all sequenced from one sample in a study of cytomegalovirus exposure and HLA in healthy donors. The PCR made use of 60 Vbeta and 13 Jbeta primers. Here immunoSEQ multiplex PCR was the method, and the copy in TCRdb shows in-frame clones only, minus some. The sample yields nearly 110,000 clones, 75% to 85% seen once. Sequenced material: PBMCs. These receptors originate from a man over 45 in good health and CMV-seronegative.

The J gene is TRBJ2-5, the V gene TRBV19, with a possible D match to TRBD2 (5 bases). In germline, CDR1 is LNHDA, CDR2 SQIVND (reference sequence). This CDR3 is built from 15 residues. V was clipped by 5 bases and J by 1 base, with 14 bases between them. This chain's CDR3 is CASSGLLDFQETQYF. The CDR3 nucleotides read TGTGCCAGTAGTGGCCTCTTGGACTTCCAAGAGACCCAGTACTTC.

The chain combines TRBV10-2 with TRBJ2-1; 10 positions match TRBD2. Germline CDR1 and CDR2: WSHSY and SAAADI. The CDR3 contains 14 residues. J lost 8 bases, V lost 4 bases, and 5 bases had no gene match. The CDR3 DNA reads TGCGCCAGCAGTGGAAGCGGGGGGGCATATGAGCAGTTCTTC. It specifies CASSGSGGAYEQFF.

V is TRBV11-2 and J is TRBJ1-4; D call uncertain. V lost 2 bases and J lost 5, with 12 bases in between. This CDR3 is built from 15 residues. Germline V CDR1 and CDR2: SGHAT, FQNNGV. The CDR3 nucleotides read TGTGCCAGCAGCTTATCCGGGTTGGAGAATGAAAAACTGTTTTTT. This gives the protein CASSLSGLENEKLFF.

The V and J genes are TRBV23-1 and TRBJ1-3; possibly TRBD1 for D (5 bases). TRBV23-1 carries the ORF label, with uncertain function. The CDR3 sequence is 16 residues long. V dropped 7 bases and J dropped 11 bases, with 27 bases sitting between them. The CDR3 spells CASTPAHPETVAPIYF. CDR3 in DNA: TGCGCCAGCACTCCGGCCCACCCGGAGACAGTCGCCCCCATATATTTT.

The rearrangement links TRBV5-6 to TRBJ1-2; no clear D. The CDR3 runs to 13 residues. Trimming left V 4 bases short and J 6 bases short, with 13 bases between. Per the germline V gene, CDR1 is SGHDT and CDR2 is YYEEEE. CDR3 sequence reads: CASSQREGDGYTF. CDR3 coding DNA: TGTGCCAGCAGCCAGAGGGAAGGCGATGGCTACACCTTC.

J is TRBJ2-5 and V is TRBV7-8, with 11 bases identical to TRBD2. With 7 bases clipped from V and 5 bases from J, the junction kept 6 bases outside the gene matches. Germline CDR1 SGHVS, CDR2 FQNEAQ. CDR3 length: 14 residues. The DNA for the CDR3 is TGTGCCAGCAAGGGACTAGCGGAAAAGGAGACCCAGTACTTC. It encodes CASKGLAEKETQYF.

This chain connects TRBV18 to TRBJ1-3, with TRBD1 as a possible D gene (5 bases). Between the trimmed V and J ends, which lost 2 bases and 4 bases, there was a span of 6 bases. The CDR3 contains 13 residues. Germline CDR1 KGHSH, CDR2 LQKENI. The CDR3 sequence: CASSPGAGNTIYF. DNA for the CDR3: TGTGCCAGCTCACCAGGGGCCGGAAACACCATATATTTT.

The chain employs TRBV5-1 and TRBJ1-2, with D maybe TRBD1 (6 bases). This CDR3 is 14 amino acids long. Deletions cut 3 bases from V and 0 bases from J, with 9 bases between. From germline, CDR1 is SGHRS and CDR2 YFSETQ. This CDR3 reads CASSSDSANYGYTF. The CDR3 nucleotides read TGCGCCAGCAGCTCGGACAGCGCTAACTATGGCTACACCTTC.

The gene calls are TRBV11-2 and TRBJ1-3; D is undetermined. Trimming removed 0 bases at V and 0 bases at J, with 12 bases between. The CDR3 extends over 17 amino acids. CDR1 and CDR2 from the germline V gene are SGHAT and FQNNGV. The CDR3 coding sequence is TGTGCCAGCAGCTTAGACCCAGGACTGTTCTCTGGAAACACCATATATTTT. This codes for CASSLDPGLFSGNTIYF. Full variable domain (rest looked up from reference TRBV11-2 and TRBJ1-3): EAGVAQSPRYKIIEKRQSVAFWCNPISGHATLYWYQQILGQGPKLLIQFQNNGVVDDSQLPKDRFSAERLKGVDSTLKIQPAKLEDSAVYLCASSLDPGLFSGNTIYFGEGSWLTVV.

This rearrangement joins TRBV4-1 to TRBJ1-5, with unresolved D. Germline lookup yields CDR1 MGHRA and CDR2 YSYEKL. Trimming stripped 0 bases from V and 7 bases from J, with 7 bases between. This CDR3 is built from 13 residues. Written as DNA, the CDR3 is TGCGCCAGCAGCCAAGATCAGAACCAGCCCCAGCATTTT. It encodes CASSQDQNQPQHF.

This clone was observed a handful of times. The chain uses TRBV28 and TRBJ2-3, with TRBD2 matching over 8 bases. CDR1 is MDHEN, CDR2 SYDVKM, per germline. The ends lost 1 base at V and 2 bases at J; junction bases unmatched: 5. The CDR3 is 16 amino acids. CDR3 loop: CASSLYTGGNTDTQYF. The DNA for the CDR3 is TGTGCCAGCAGTTTATATACGGGGGGGAACACAGATACGCAGTATTTT.

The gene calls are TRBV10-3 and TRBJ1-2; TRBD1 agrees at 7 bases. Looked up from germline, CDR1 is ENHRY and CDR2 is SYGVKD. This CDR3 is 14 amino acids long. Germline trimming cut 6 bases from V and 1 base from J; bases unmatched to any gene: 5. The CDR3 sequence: CAISEQGNNYGYTF. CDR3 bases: TGTGCCATCAGCGAACAGGGGAATAACTATGGCTACACCTTC.

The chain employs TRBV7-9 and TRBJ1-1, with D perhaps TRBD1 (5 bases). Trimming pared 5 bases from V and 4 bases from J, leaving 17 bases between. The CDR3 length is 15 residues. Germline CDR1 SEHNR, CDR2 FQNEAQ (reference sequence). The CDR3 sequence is CASSRGNGGGTEAFF. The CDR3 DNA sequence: TGTGCCAGCAGCCGTGGTAACGGGGGAGGCACTGAAGCTTTCTTT.

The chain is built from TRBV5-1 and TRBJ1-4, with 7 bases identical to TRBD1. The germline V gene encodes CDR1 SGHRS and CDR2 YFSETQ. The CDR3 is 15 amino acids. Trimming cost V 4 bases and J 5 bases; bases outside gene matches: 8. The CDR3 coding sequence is TGCGCCAGCAGCCTTACAGGGGCCTCCAATGAAAAACTGTTTTTT. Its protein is CASSLTGASNEKLFF.

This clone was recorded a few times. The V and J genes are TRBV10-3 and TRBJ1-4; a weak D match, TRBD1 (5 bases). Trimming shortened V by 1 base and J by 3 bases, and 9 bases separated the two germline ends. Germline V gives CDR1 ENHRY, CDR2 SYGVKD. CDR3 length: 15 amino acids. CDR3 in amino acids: CAISEFAGPNEKLFF. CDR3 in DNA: TGTGCCATCAGTGAGTTCGCAGGGCCTAATGAAAAACTGTTTTTT.

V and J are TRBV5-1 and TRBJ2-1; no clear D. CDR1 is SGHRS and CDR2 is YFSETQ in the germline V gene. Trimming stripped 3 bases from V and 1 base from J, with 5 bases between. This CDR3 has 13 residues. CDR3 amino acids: CASSSESYNEQFF. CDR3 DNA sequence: TGCGCCAGCAGCTCAGAATCCTACAATGAGCAGTTCTTC.

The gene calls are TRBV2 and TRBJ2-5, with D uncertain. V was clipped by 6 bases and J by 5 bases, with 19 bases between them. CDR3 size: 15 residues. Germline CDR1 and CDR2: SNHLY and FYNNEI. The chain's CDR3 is CASRRAPPEWETQYF. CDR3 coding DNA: TGTGCCAGCAGAAGAGCACCCCCGGAGTGGGAGACCCAGTACTTC.

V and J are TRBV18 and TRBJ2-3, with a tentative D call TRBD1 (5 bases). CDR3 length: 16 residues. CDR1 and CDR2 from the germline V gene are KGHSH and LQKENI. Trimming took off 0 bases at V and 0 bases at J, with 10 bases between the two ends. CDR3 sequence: CASSPPKGSSTDTQYF. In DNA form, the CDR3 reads TGTGCCAGCTCACCACCGAAGGGGTCTAGCACAGATACGCAGTATTTT.

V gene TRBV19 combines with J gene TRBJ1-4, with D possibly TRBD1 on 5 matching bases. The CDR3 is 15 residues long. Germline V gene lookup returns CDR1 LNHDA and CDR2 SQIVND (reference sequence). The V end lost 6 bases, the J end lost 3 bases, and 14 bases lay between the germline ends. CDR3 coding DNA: TGTGCCAGTAGCCCACGCCGGGACTCTAATGAAAAACTGTTTTTT. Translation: CASSPRRDSNEKLFF.

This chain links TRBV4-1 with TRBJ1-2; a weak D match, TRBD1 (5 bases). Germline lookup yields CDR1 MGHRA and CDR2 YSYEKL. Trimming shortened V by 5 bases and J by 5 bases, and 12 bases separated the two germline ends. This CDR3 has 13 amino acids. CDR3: CASSYTGSYGYTF. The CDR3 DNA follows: TGCGCCAGCAGCTACACAGGATCGTATGGCTACACCTTC.

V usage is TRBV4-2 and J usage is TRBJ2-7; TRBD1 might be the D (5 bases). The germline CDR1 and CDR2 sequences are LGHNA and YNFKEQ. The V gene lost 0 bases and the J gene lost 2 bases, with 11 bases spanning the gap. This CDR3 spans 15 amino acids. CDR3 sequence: CASSQDSDRAYEQYF. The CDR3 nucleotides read TGTGCCAGCAGCCAAGATTCCGACAGAGCCTACGAGCAGTACTTC.

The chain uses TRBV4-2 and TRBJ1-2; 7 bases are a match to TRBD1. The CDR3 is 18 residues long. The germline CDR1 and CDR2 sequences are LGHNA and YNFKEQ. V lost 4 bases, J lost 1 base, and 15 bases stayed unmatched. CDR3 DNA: TGTGCCAGCAGCCTTTCCCGGGGCAGGGGGATCTTTAACTATGGCTACACCTTC. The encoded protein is CASSLSRGRGIFNYGYTF.

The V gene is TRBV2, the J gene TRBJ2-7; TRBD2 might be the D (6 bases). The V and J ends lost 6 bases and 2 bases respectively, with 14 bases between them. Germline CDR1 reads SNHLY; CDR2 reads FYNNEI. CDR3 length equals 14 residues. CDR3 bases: TGTGCCAGCAGGCGACTAGTGGGGACCTACGAGCAGTACTTC. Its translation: CASRRLVGTYEQYF.

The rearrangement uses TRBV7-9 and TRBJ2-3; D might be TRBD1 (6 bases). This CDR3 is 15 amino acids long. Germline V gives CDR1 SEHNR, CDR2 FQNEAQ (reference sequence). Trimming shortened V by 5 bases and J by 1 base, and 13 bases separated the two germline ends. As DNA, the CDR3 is TGTGCCAGCAGCCCCTGGGGGCTTGGCACAGATACGCAGTATTTT. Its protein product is CASSPWGLGTDTQYF.

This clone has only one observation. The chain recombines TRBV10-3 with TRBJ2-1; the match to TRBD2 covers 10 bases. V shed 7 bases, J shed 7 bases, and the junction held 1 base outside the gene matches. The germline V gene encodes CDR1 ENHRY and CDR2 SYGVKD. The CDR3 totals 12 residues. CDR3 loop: CAIKAGGNEQFF. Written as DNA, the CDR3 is TGTGCCATCAAAGCGGGGGGGAATGAGCAGTTCTTC.

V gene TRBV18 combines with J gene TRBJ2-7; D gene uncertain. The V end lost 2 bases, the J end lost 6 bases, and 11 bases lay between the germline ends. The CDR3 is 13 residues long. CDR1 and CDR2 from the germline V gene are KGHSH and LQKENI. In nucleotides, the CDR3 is TGTGCCAGCTCACCAAATTCCGGGTCCGAGCAGTACTTC. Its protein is CASSPNSGSEQYF.

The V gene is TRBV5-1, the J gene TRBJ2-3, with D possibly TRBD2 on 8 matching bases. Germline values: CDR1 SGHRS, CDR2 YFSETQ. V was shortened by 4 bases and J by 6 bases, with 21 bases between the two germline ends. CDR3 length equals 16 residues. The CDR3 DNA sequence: TGCGCCAGCAGCCTAGGAGGGGGCACGGGGGGGGATACGCAGTATTTT. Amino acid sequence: CASSLGGGTGGDTQYF.

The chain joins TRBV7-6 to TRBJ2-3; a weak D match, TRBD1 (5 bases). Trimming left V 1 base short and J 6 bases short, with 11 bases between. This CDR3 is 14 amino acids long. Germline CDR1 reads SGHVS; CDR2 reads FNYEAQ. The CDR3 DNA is TGTGCCAGCAGCTTAGTAGGGGCCAGGGATACGCAGTATTTT. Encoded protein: CASSLVGARDTQYF. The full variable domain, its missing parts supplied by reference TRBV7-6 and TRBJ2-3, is GAGVSQSPRYKVTKRGQDVALRCDPISGHVSLYWYRQALGQGPEFLTYFNYEAQQDKSGLPNDRFSAERPEGSISTLTIQRTEQRDSAMYRCASSLVGARDTQYFGPGTRLTVL.

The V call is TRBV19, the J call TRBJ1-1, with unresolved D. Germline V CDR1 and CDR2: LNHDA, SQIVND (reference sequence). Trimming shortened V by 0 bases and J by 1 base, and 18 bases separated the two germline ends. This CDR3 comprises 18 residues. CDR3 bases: TGTGCCAGTAGTATAGACGGACCAGGAACGGACTCGAACACTGAAGCTTTCTTT. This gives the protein CASSIDGPGTDSNTEAFF.

CDR3 loop: CASTLSQGVSYEQYV. CDR3 DNA sequence: TGTGCCAGCACCTTGTCTCAGGGGGTCTCCTACGAGCAGTACGTC. V and J are TRBV6-1 and TRBJ2-7; 7 bases agree with TRBD1. Germline V gives CDR1 MNHNS, CDR2 SASEGT. J lost 0 bases, V lost 7 bases, and 9 bases had no gene match. This CDR3 contains 15 residues.